This TCR beta chain comes out of a study of blood T cell repertoires in COVID-19. Study overall: The samples span acute and convalescent COVID-19 from the United States, Italy and Spain.

CDR1 and CDR2 from the germline V gene are SNHLY and FYNNEI. V shed 5 bases and J shed 4 bases, with 15 bases lying between them. The CDR3 extends over 14 amino acids. Measured with immunoSEQ multiplex PCR; TCRdb has only the in-frame clones, and not every one. The profile covers 150,000 to 200,000 clones, with roughly 89% appearing a single time and 5% to 6% taken by the ten largest. This sequence originates from a human donor in a cohort sampled during active COVID-19. The V gene is TRBV2, the J gene TRBJ2-7; D remains ambiguous. The sequencing sample was made of peripheral blood. CDR3: CASSWATLSYEQYF. In DNA, the CDR3 is TGTGCCAGCAGTTGGGCCACGTTATCATACGAGCAGTACTTC.